This entry lists 32 T cell receptor beta chains sequenced from one sample in a study of vaccination effects on CD4 cells after COVID-19. Clones were read by immunoSEQ multiplex PCR, and TCRdb kept only the in-frame ones, dropping some. The data show tens of thousands of clones, with more than 80% seen just once and under 3% held by the top ten. Their target antigens are unknown. Antigen-specific CD4+ T cell clonotypes were called by their expansion after viral peptide-pool culture in ViraFEST. Subsequent to a culture period of less than twelve days, CD4+ T cells were isolated. The sample was CD4+ T cells from PBMCs cultured with HCoV-229E spike peptides, taken before COVID-19 vaccination. The source is a human donor who received a COVID-19 vaccine.

This clone was seen only once. V is TRBV2 and J is TRBJ1-5; 7 bases fit TRBD1. CDR3 length equals 15 residues. Germline CDR1 and CDR2: SNHLY and FYNNEI. V lost 6 bases and J lost 1; bases outside the gene matches: 6. The CDR3 bases are TGTGCCAGCAGACCGGGACAGAGGAGCAATCAGCCCCAGCATTTT. Its translation is CASRPGQRSNQPQHF.

The J gene is TRBJ2-5, the V gene TRBV27; 13 nucleotides line up with TRBD2. Germline CDR1 is MNHEY and CDR2 is SMNVEV (reference sequence). This CDR3 comprises 15 residues. The V segment lost 8 bases and the J segment 3 bases; nucleotides outside the gene matches: 6. The CDR3 bases are TGTGCCAGCCGACTAGCGGGGGGAGTGAAAGAGACCCAGTACTTC. It encodes CASRLAGGVKETQYF.

The chain is built from TRBV28 and TRBJ2-1; TRBD1 matches 11 bases. The ends lost 5 bases at V and 6 bases at J; junction bases unmatched: 3. This CDR3 has 14 residues. Germline CDR1 MDHEN, CDR2 SYDVKM. The chain's CDR3 is CASSPGTGGNEQFF. The CDR3 nucleotides read TGTGCCAGCAGTCCTGGGACAGGGGGCAATGAGCAGTTCTTC.

This clone was detected only once. This chain uses TRBV4-3 with TRBJ1-4; 10 positions match TRBD1. The CDR3 is 16 amino acids. Germline V gene lookup returns CDR1 LGHNA and CDR2 YSLEER. Trimming cost V 3 bases and J 6 bases; bases outside gene matches: 7. The CDR3 reads CASSQRTGTGDEKLFF. In DNA form, the CDR3 reads TGCGCCAGCAGCCAGAGGACCGGGACAGGGGATGAAAAACTGTTTTTT.

The chain carries TRBV19 and TRBJ1-1; TRBD1 matches 10 bases. The CDR3 runs 16 residues. From germline, CDR1 is LNHDA and CDR2 SQIVND (reference sequence). After removal of 7 bases from V and 4 bases from J, the junction contained 12 bases not matched to a gene. The CDR3 region is CASIDRGRVKGTEAFF. In DNA, the CDR3 is TGTGCCAGTATCGACAGGGGGCGGGTGAAGGGCACTGAAGCTTTCTTT. Drawing the rest from reference TRBV19 and TRBJ1-1, the complete variable domain is DGGITQSPKYLFRKEGQNVTLSCEQNLNHDAMYWYRQDPGQGLRLIYYSQIVNDFQKGDIAEGYSVSREKKESFPLTVTSAQKNPTAFYLCASIDRGRVKGTEAFFGQGTRLTVV.

The rearrangement links TRBV4-1 to TRBJ1-1; 8 bases match TRBD1. V lost 2 bases to trimming and J lost 6 bases; unmatched junction nucleotides: 2. This CDR3 is built from 13 residues. CDR1 is MGHRA and CDR2 is YSYEKL in the germline V gene. Here the CDR3 DNA reads TGCGCCAGCAGCCAACAGGGGGCGGCTGAAGCTTTCTTT. Translated, it gives CASSQQGAAEAFF.

A few counts support this clone. The CDR3 sequence: CASSSASNYGYTF. The DNA of the CDR3 is TGTGCCAGCAGTTCGGCATCTAACTATGGCTACACCTTC. V and J are TRBV6-5 and TRBJ1-2; D is unresolved. Germline CDR1 reads MNHEY; CDR2 reads SVGAGI. CDR3 length: 13 amino acids. V lost 4 bases to trimming and J lost 0 bases, with 6 bases between them.

The gene calls are TRBV18 and TRBJ1-5, with unresolved D. V dropped 1 base and J dropped 3 bases, with 7 bases sitting between them. Germline V CDR1 and CDR2: KGHSH, LQKENI. This CDR3 spans 14 amino acids. The CDR3 here is CASSPQGTNQPQHF. The CDR3 nucleotides are TGTGCCAGCTCACCACAGGGAACCAATCAGCCCCAGCATTTT.

The chain joins TRBV7-9 to TRBJ1-1, with D possibly being TRBD1 (5 bases). Trimming took off 5 bases at V and 4 bases at J, with 17 bases between the two ends. The CDR3 spans 15 residues. Germline assignment: CDR1 SEHNR and CDR2 FQNEAQ (reference sequence). CDR3: CASSRPGWRGTEAFF. DNA for the CDR3: TGTGCCAGCAGCCGGCCGGGGTGGAGGGGCACTGAAGCTTTCTTT.

V is TRBV5-1 and J is TRBJ1-2; no clear D. Per germline, CDR1 SGHRS and CDR2 YFSETQ. The length of the CDR3 is 13 residues. V lost 0 bases, J lost 5 bases, and 8 bases lay in between. DNA for the CDR3: TGCGCCAGCAGCTTGGCCGTTGATTATGGCTACACCTTC. It is translated as CASSLAVDYGYTF.

This clone was found once. This chain uses TRBV6-4 with TRBJ1-6, with 10 bases lining up with TRBD1. This CDR3 has 17 residues. With V trimmed by 3 bases and J by 8 bases, 10 bases remained unmatched. The germline CDR1 and CDR2 sequences are MRHNA and SNTAGT. CDR3 loop: CASSDQPGQGFYSPLHF. The CDR3 DNA sequence: TGTGCCAGCAGTGATCAACCGGGACAGGGGTTCTATTCACCCCTCCACTTT.

This rearrangement joins TRBV23-1 to TRBJ1-2, with 7 nucleotides matching TRBD1. TRBV23-1 is an open reading frame whose function is uncertain. V was clipped by 0 bases and J by 4 bases; unmatched bases: 11. CDR3 length equals 17 residues. The CDR3 reads CASSQSGKRGRPYGYTF. As DNA, the CDR3 is TGCGCCAGCAGTCAATCAGGGAAGAGGGGGCGCCCCTATGGCTACACCTTC.

This chain links TRBV19 with TRBJ2-7; D possibly corresponds to TRBD1 (7 bases). In germline, CDR1 is LNHDA, CDR2 SQIVND (reference sequence). The CDR3 has 17 residues. The ends were cut back, 3 bases at V and 4 bases at J, with 22 bases in the middle. CDR3 bases: TGTGCCAGTAGTATTGGGTTTGGAGGGGGCGCTTCTTACGAGCAGTACGTC. Encoded protein: CASSIGFGGGASYEQYV.

With respect to this clone: This sample also contains other DNA sequences that code for the same CDR3. The chain's CDR3 is CASSPTWAVGTQYF. The CDR3 DNA is TGTGCCAGCTCACCTACATGGGCCGTCGGGACCCAGTACTTC. The chain couples TRBV18 to TRBJ2-5; D unresolved. The CDR3 is 14 residues long. Trimming removed 3 bases from V and 7 bases from J, with 15 bases in between. From germline, CDR1 is KGHSH and CDR2 LQKENI.

The rearrangement uses TRBV19 and TRBJ1-2; D uncertain. V shed 3 bases and J shed 3 bases, with 8 bases lying between them. The CDR3 has 13 amino acids. CDR1 and CDR2 from the germline V gene are LNHDA and SQIVND (reference sequence). In DNA form, the CDR3 reads TGTGCCAGTAGTATGTGGGGAGACTATGGCTACACCTTC. This encodes CASSMWGDYGYTF. Combining the CDR3 with reference TRBV19 and TRBJ1-2 gives the whole variable domain DGGITQSPKYLFRKEGQNVTLSCEQNLNHDAMYWYRQDPGQGLRLIYYSQIVNDFQKGDIAEGYSVSREKKESFPLTVTSAQKNPTAFYLCASSMWGDYGYTFGSGTRLTVV.

The V gene is TRBV25-1, the J gene TRBJ2-5; D is unresolved. Germline V lookup: CDR1 MGHDK, CDR2 SYGVNS. The CDR3 consists of 17 residues. Trimming took 1 base from V and 2 from J, leaving 17 bases between them. In DNA, the CDR3 is TGTGCCAGCAGTGAATTAGGTAGTGGGCGAATACAAGAGACCCAGTACTTC. It codes for CASSELGSGRIQETQYF.

The gene calls are TRBV2 and TRBJ2-3, with 7 bases that match TRBD2. This CDR3 has 14 amino acids. The V and J ends lost 4 bases and 1 base, in that order; junction bases with no gene match: 2. CDR1 and CDR2 from the germline V gene are SNHLY and FYNNEI. The CDR3 bases are TGTGCCAGCAGTGGACGGGGGGGCACAGATACGCAGTATTTT. It yields the protein CASSGRGGTDTQYF.

The chain uses TRBV20-1 and TRBJ2-3, with D maybe TRBD1 (7 bases). CDR3 size: 11 residues. The V end was cut by 6 bases, the J end by 12 bases, with 16 bases between. Germline V gives CDR1 DFQATT, CDR2 SNEGSKA (reference sequence). The CDR3 region has the DNA TGCAGTGCAAACCAGGGGGGTTATCAGTATTTT. As protein: CSANQGGYQYF.

The CDR3 protein is CASSLAGTRGEAFF. The CDR3 nucleotides read TGTGCCAGCAGCCTGGCGGGGACTCGGGGGGAAGCTTTCTTT. The chain carries TRBV6-5 and TRBJ1-1; the D gene is possibly TRBD1 (5 bases). There are 14 residues in the CDR3. Trimming stripped 6 bases from V and 8 bases from J, with 19 bases between. Per the germline V gene, CDR1 is MNHEY and CDR2 is SVGAGI.

The chain is built from TRBV4-2 and TRBJ1-2, with 11 bases lining up with TRBD1. There are 17 residues in the CDR3. Per the germline V gene, CDR1 is LGHNA and CDR2 is YNFKEQ. V gave up 4 bases and J gave up 0 bases; unmatched junction bases: 7. CDR3 residues: CASSPGQGASANYGYTF. In DNA, the CDR3 is TGTGCCAGCAGCCCAGGACAGGGGGCTTCAGCTAACTATGGCTACACCTTC.

The chain carries TRBV24-1 and TRBJ2-3; D call uncertain. The CDR3 runs to 13 residues. V gave up 3 bases and J gave up 7 bases, with 10 bases separating them. Germline V lookup: CDR1 KGHDR, CDR2 SFDVKD. The CDR3 sequence: CATSDGSLHTQYF. The DNA for the CDR3 is TGTGCCACCAGTGATGGTTCGCTCCATACGCAGTATTTT.

This chain joins TRBV30 and TRBJ1-5, with 7 bases matching TRBD1. CDR3 length: 14 amino acids. J lost 7 bases, V lost 4 bases, and 10 bases had no gene match. CDR1 is GTSNPN, CDR2 SVGIG, per germline (reference sequence). The CDR3 protein is CAWNPTGTGQPQHF. The CDR3 nucleotides read TGTGCCTGGAACCCGACAGGGACCGGCCAGCCCCAGCATTTT.

This clone has more than one count but fewer than ten. The chain employs TRBV14 and TRBJ1-1; possible D gene TRBD1, 5 bases. This CDR3 spans 13 amino acids. Trimming cost V 1 base and J 10 bases, with 13 bases left between them. Germline V lookup: CDR1 SGHDN, CDR2 FVKESK. Here the CDR3 DNA reads TGTGCCAGCAGCCAAGTCCGTTCAGGGTTAGCTTTCTTT. Translating gives CASSQVRSGLAFF.

The chain carries TRBV4-2 and TRBJ1-4; weak D call: TRBD1 (6 bases). This CDR3 is 15 amino acids long. The germline V gene encodes CDR1 LGHNA and CDR2 YNFKEQ. V lost 6 bases and J 6 bases, leaving 17 bases between the germline ends. CDR3 nucleotide sequence: TGTGCCAGCAGGAGAACGGGGGGCCTCGATGAAAAACTGTTTTTT. Translating gives CASRRTGGLDEKLFF.

V gene TRBV18 combines with J gene TRBJ2-5; D possibly corresponds to TRBD1 (5 bases). Trimming removed 0 bases from V and 1 base from J, with 9 bases in between. Per the germline V gene, CDR1 is KGHSH and CDR2 is LQKENI. The CDR3 runs to 15 residues. CDR3 coding DNA: TGTGCCAGCTCACCACCGCTCAGGGCCCAAGAGACCCAGTACTTC. It is translated as CASSPPLRAQETQYF.

V usage is TRBV28 and J usage is TRBJ1-2; unclear D gene. The CDR3 covers 13 residues. In germline, CDR1 is MDHEN, CDR2 SYDVKM. The germline V and J ends were trimmed by 6 bases and 0 bases, with 8 bases remaining between them. The CDR3 protein is CASRARANYGYTF. As DNA, the CDR3 is TGTGCCAGCAGGGCTAGAGCTAACTATGGCTACACCTTC.

The V gene is TRBV24-1, the J gene TRBJ2-7; D is unclear. V was shortened by 10 bases and J by 0 bases, with 15 bases between the two germline ends. Germline-derived CDR1 and CDR2 are KGHDR and SFDVKD. CDR3 size: 14 residues. The CDR3, as DNA: TGTGCCACTACTGACGGACCGAACTCCTACGAGCAGTACGTC. It specifies CATTDGPNSYEQYV.

The chain couples TRBV6-5 to TRBJ2-5, with D maybe TRBD2 (7 bases). The V and J ends lost 5 bases and 1 base respectively, with 11 bases between them. Germline V CDR1 and CDR2: MNHEY, SVGAGI. This CDR3 is built from 14 residues. CDR3 nucleotides: TGTGCCAGCAGTAGGGGGGGTTCCCAAGAGACCCAGTACTTC. It specifies CASSRGGSQETQYF.

The rearrangement links TRBV5-4 to TRBJ2-3, with TRBD2 identical over 9 bases. Germline assignment: CDR1 SGHNT and CDR2 YYREEE (reference sequence). V lost 4 bases to trimming and J lost 7 bases; unmatched junction nucleotides: 13. This CDR3 is 16 amino acids long. CDR3 sequence reads: CASSKKASGAINTQYF. DNA of the CDR3: TGTGCCAGCAGCAAAAAAGCTAGCGGGGCGATAAATACGCAGTATTTT.

The rearrangement joins TRBV2 to TRBJ1-6; 7 bases align to TRBD1. Germline values: CDR1 SNHLY, CDR2 FYNNEI. V gave up 4 bases and J gave up 6 bases; unmatched junction bases: 9. The CDR3 totals 16 residues. The CDR3 DNA is TGTGCCAGCAGTGGGACAGGTAGTGGGGGTAATTCACCCCTCCACTTT. Translation gives CASSGTGSGGNSPLHF.

The chain couples TRBV5-1 to TRBJ2-4, with D tentatively TRBD1 or TRBD2 (5 bases each). Germline assignment: CDR1 SGHRS and CDR2 YFSETQ. The V gene lost 0 bases and the J gene lost 6 bases, with 16 bases spanning the gap. This CDR3 contains 16 residues. The CDR3: CASSLVSGPLGNIQYF. The CDR3 nucleotides read TGCGCCAGCAGCTTGGTTTCGGGACCCTTAGGAAACATTCAGTACTTC.

The V and J genes are TRBV24-1 and TRBJ2-5; D is perhaps TRBD2 (5 bases). The CDR3 loop spans 15 amino acids. Germline V lookup: CDR1 KGHDR, CDR2 SFDVKD. Trimming cost V 0 bases and J 5 bases, with 12 bases left between them. The CDR3 region has the DNA TGTGCCACCAGTGATTTGTCTACTAGTAGGGAGACCCAGTACTTC. It translates to CATSDLSTSRETQYF.